This T cell receptor (beta chain) appears in the sequencing data of a study of identical twins. Points from the study as a whole: An excess of low generation probability was shown by twin-shared out-of-frame alpha sequences.

This clonotype has just a few counts. The antigen is unknown. The V and J ends lost 0 bases and 0 bases respectively, with 8 bases between them. The V gene's germline CDR1 is SGDLS and CDR2 YYNGEE. CDR3 length: 15 residues. One entry per CDR3 protein, called by TCRdb with MiXCR from the 5' RACE reads. The data contain some 570,000 distinct CDR3 sequences, about a fifth of them singletons. These data also formed part of another study, on yellow fever vaccine responses in identical twins.

The receptor's source is a woman aged 18 to 35 in good health. Sequenced material: CD4+ T cells sorted from blood. V and J are TRBV9 and TRBJ2-3; D is unresolved. This CDR3 reads CASSVASSSTDTQYF. For the CDR3, the DNA is TGTGCCAGCAGCGTAGCCTCCTCTAGCACAGATACGCAGTATTTT.